Given below is one T cell receptor beta chain in context. Its target is unknown. This entry is derived from a study of OX40 agonist ivuxolimab in advanced cancers. Study in general: It was permissible to have had prior anti-PD-1, anti-PD-L1 or anti-CTLA-4 therapy, and around 40% had some. Patients achieving partial responses numbered three: one hepatocellular carcinoma case and two cutaneous melanoma cases. Overall study results and limits: Averaging showed that CD8+ T cells had more expanded clones than CD4+ did.

V shed 4 bases and J shed 2 bases, with 15 bases lying between them. Germline V gene lookup returns CDR1 SGHRS and CDR2 YFSETQ. This CDR3 region has 15 residues. Method: immunoSEQ multiplex PCR; TCRdb's copy keeps in-frame clones and lacks some. The sample records approximately 77,000 clones, about 90% being singletons. This TCR was recovered from an adult with an advanced solid tumor such as melanoma, head and neck, liver or kidney cancer. The chain combines TRBV5-1 with TRBJ2-5; possibly TRBD2 for D (6 bases). Specimen: CD4+ or CD8+ T cells sorted from blood, collected in a trial of the OX40 agonist ivuxolimab. The CDR3 reads CASSLTGLLQETQYF. The CDR3 region has the DNA TGCGCCAGCAGCCTTACCGGACTATTACAAGAGACCCAGTACTTC.